This T cell receptor (beta chain) was captured by sequencing in a study of shared clonotypes between healthy human individuals. The study's findings and limits: Researchers found naive subsets generally carried larger estimated richness than memory subsets.

Turning to this clone: As yet, its antigen is unknown.

Only in-frame clones appear in the TCRdb table, and some are missing; sequencing was by immunoSEQ multiplex PCR. The sample lists about 510,000 clones, 95% to 97% seen once, with 0.05% to 0.07% in the top ten. Trimming cost V 2 bases and J 2 bases; bases outside gene matches: 1. Germline assignment: CDR1 MNHEY and CDR2 SVGAGI. This CDR3 spans 15 amino acids. The V gene is TRBV6-5, the J gene TRBJ2-1; 9 bases are a match to TRBD2. Sequencing input: naive CD4+ T cells sorted from blood. Noted subset: CD45RA+ positively selected. The receptor comes from a woman in her thirties in good health. This CDR3 is CASSYAGGPYNEQFF. The CDR3 bases are TGTGCCAGCAGTTACGCGGGAGGGCCCTACAATGAGCAGTTCTTC.